This record concerns one T cell receptor (beta chain) sequence. These data are taken from a study of CD8+ T cells in alopecia areata. Extraction and reverse transcription of RNA yielded cDNA as the sequencing template. Measured with immunoSEQ multiplex PCR; TCRdb has only the in-frame clones, and not every one. The sample lists hundreds of thousands of clones; under 80% were seen once. V gave up 0 bases and J gave up 2 bases, with 12 bases separating them. Germline V gene lookup returns CDR1 SGDLS and CDR2 YYNGEE. This CDR3 is 16 amino acids long. The chain couples TRBV9 to TRBJ1-5; D gene uncertain. The TCR was taken from a human donor with alopecia areata. The sample in question was CD4+ T cells sorted from blood, obtained at week 0. Here the CDR3 DNA reads TGTGCCAGCAGCGTAGAGCCGGTCAGGTGCAATCAGCCCCAGCATTTT. Amino acids: CASSVEPVRCNQPQHF.